The 31 T cell receptor beta chains given below trace back to one sample, sequenced in a study of T cell responses to AZD1222 COVID-19 vaccine. The protocol was immunoSEQ multiplex PCR, while the TCRdb copy is restricted to in-frame clones and leaves out a portion. The sample shows about 120,000 clones, around 92% of them seen only once. Here the sequenced sample was peripheral blood, taken on day 0 of AZD1222 vaccination. The source is an adult in good health.

The rearrangement uses TRBV7-9 and TRBJ2-7; no definite D call. CDR1 is SEHNR and CDR2 is FQNEAQ in the germline V gene (reference sequence). V lost 4 bases and J 5 bases, leaving 12 bases between the germline ends. This CDR3 is 13 amino acids long. CDR3 region: CASSSGVVNEQYF. CDR3 DNA: TGTGCCAGCAGCTCGGGCGTCGTAAACGAGCAGTACTTC.

The table lists this clone with a count of one. The chain has TRBV24-1 and TRBJ2-7; TRBD1 aligns across 11 bases. The length of the CDR3 is 15 residues. Germline assignment: CDR1 KGHDR and CDR2 SFDVKD. V shed 3 bases, J shed 3 bases, and the junction held 3 bases outside the gene matches. The CDR3 loop is CATSDPGTGGYEQYF. The CDR3 DNA sequence: TGTGCCACCAGTGATCCCGGGACAGGGGGCTACGAGCAGTACTTC.

The table lists this clone with a few counts. The chain is built from TRBV5-8 and TRBJ2-2; D possibly uses TRBD1 or TRBD2 (6 bases each). The V and J ends lost 6 bases and 5 bases respectively, with 14 bases between them. The CDR3 has 14 amino acids. Germline lookup yields CDR1 SGHTS and CDR2 YDEGEE. CDR3 residues: CASTNRAGTGELFF. CDR3 bases: TGTGCCAGCACAAACAGGGCGGGGACCGGGGAGCTGTTTTTT.

This chain links TRBV19 with TRBJ2-2; 8 bases are shared with TRBD1. The CDR3 consists of 19 residues. With V trimmed by 4 bases and J by 2 bases, 15 bases remained unmatched. Per the germline V gene, CDR1 is LNHDA and CDR2 is SQIVND (reference sequence). CDR3 sequence: CASSNTERTGLLNTGELFF. CDR3 DNA: TGTGCCAGTAGTAACACCGAAAGGACAGGGCTCCTTAACACCGGGGAGCTGTTTTTT.

The chain employs TRBV2 and TRBJ1-2; no reliable D call. The length of the CDR3 is 12 residues. V was cut by 7 bases and J by 5 bases, with 11 bases left in between. The germline V gene encodes CDR1 SNHLY and CDR2 FYNNEI. CDR3 in DNA: TGTGCCAGCAAAGAAGCGGGGTATGGCTACACCTTC. This codes for CASKEAGYGYTF.

The chain carries TRBV27 and TRBJ1-1; 8 bases line up with TRBD1. The CDR3 consists of 14 residues. CDR1 MNHEY and CDR2 SMNVEV come from the germline V gene (reference sequence). V shed 5 bases and J 4 bases; nucleotides not matched to a gene: 6. The CDR3 DNA sequence: TGTGCCAGCAGTGAGGCAGGGGGCATCACTGAAGCTTTCTTT. This gives the protein CASSEAGGITEAFF.

The chain employs TRBV28 and TRBJ1-4; D uncertain. The CDR3 runs to 13 residues. V dropped 2 bases and J dropped 8 bases, with 9 bases sitting between them. Germline assignment: CDR1 MDHEN and CDR2 SYDVKM. The CDR3 loop reads CASSLRGFEKLFF. For the CDR3, the DNA is TGTGCCAGCAGTTTACGGGGATTCGAAAAACTGTTTTTT.

The chain is built from TRBV7-8 and TRBJ1-4; D uncertain. The CDR3 runs 13 residues. V lost 1 base to trimming and J lost 8 bases, with 8 bases between them. CDR1 and CDR2 (germline): SGHVS, FQNEAQ. The CDR3 DNA reads as TGTGCCAGCAGCTTAGGGGAACACGAAAAACTGTTTTTT. Its protein product is CASSLGEHEKLFF. The complete variable domain, with remaining parts taken from reference TRBV7-8 and TRBJ1-4, reads GAGVSQSPRYKVAKRGQDVALRCDPISGHVSLFWYQQALGQGPEFLTYFQNEAQLDKSGLPSDRFFAERPEGSVSTLKIQRTQQEDSAVYLCASSLGEHEKLFFGSGTQLSVL.

V is TRBV6-1 and J is TRBJ1-3; a weak D match, TRBD1 (6 bases). The CDR3 covers 14 residues. Germline loops: CDR1 MNHNS, CDR2 SASEGT. Trimming pared 5 bases from V and 2 bases from J, leaving 10 bases between. This CDR3 is CASSQQGAGNTIYF. The CDR3 DNA is TGTGCCAGCAGTCAACAGGGAGCTGGAAACACCATATATTTT.

J is TRBJ2-1 and V is TRBV11-3; 10 bases agree with TRBD2. CDR1 and CDR2 from the germline V gene are SGHNT and YENEEA. The CDR3 has 17 residues. V shed 1 base and J 5 bases; nucleotides not matched to a gene: 8. The CDR3 region is CASSLGGLAILDNEQFF. DNA for the CDR3: TGTGCCAGCAGCTTAGGGGGACTAGCGATTCTTGACAATGAGCAGTTCTTC.

The rearrangement links TRBV19 to TRBJ1-1, with 8 bases fitting TRBD1. Trimming took 5 bases from V and 0 from J; bases not matched to a gene: 8. Per the germline V gene, CDR1 is LNHDA and CDR2 is SQIVND (reference sequence). There are 16 residues in the CDR3. The CDR3 region has the DNA TGTGCCAGTAGTCACTGGACAGGGAACCTGAACACTGAAGCTTTCTTT. Its translation: CASSHWTGNLNTEAFF.

This chain connects TRBV20-1 to TRBJ2-2, with TRBD2 matching over 9 bases. The CDR3 runs to 14 residues. V lost 3 bases and J lost 7; bases outside the gene matches: 6. Germline lookup yields CDR1 DFQATT and CDR2 SNEGSKA (reference sequence). CDR3 residues: CSASAGGPIGELFF. The DNA of the CDR3 is TGCAGTGCTAGTGCGGGGGGGCCTATCGGGGAGCTGTTTTTT.

The chain recombines TRBV27 with TRBJ1-1; unclear D gene. The germline gives CDR1 MNHEY, CDR2 SMNVEV (reference sequence). The CDR3 is 14 residues long. Trimming took 3 bases from V and 7 from J, leaving 15 bases between them. The CDR3 protein is CASSFRRNNDEAFF. The CDR3 bases are TGTGCCAGCAGTTTCCGACGAAATAACGATGAAGCTTTCTTT.

The chain uses TRBV11-2 and TRBJ1-1, with a possible D match to TRBD1 (5 bases). The V gene's germline CDR1 is SGHAT and CDR2 FQNNGV. The CDR3 extends over 15 amino acids. V was shortened by 5 bases and J by 2 bases, with 15 bases between the two germline ends. Here the CDR3 reads CASSPDGGVNTEAFF. In DNA form, the CDR3 reads TGTGCCAGCAGCCCTGACGGGGGGGTCAACACTGAAGCTTTCTTT.

This clone was seen more than once but under ten times. V usage is TRBV9 and J usage is TRBJ1-2; perhaps TRBD1 as D (5 bases). This CDR3 comprises 14 residues. Trimming removed 0 bases from V and 4 bases from J, with 10 bases in between. Germline values: CDR1 SGDLS, CDR2 YYNGEE. Here the CDR3 reads CASSVADSFYGYTF. The CDR3 DNA sequence: TGTGCCAGCAGCGTAGCAGACAGTTTCTATGGCTACACCTTC.

The chain is built from TRBV28 and TRBJ2-7, with D possibly being TRBD1 (5 bases). V gave up 0 bases and J gave up 2 bases, with 14 bases separating them. The CDR3 has 16 residues. Germline lookup yields CDR1 MDHEN and CDR2 SYDVKM. CDR3 sequence reads: CASSLWAGLIPYEQYF. In DNA form, the CDR3 reads TGTGCCAGCAGTTTATGGGCAGGGCTGATCCCCTACGAGCAGTACTTC.

J is TRBJ1-2 and V is TRBV13; D remains ambiguous. The CDR3 is 16 residues long. Trimming left V 4 bases short and J 3 bases short, with 18 bases between. Germline V CDR1 and CDR2: PRHDT, FYEKMQ (reference sequence). In DNA, the CDR3 is TGTGCCAGCAGCTCAACCACTGGGTGGGAGGACTATGGCTACACCTTC. This translates into CASSSTTGWEDYGYTF.

The chain is built from TRBV6-1 and TRBJ2-7, with 12 bases matching TRBD2. The CDR3 covers 15 residues. The V gene end was trimmed by 3 bases and the J gene end by 2 bases; junction bases not matched to a gene: 2. In germline, CDR1 is MNHNS, CDR2 SASEGT. CDR3 amino acids: CASSDRLAGAYEQYF. The CDR3, as DNA: TGTGCCAGCAGTGACCGACTAGCGGGGGCCTACGAGCAGTACTTC.

The J gene is TRBJ1-4, the V gene TRBV28; 7 bases line up with TRBD1. Trimming removed 8 bases from V and 5 bases from J; junction bases left unmatched: 5. This CDR3 has 13 residues. CDR1 is MDHEN and CDR2 is SYDVKM in the germline V gene. The CDR3 DNA reads TGTGCCAGCTTACAGGGGACGAATGAAAAACTGTTTTTT. Its protein product is CASLQGTNEKLFF.

The chain employs TRBV2 and TRBJ1-4; tentatively, D is TRBD1 (5 bases). CDR1 is SNHLY, CDR2 FYNNEI, per germline. With 2 bases removed from V and 4 bases from J, the gap between germline ends came to 11 bases. The CDR3 loop spans 15 amino acids. The CDR3 nucleotides read TGTGCCAGCAGTGAACCCGGGGCAAGTAATGAAAAACTGTTTTTT. It specifies CASSEPGASNEKLFF.

The CDR3 protein is CASSISGPVVDEQFF. CDR3 DNA sequence: TGTGCCAGTAGTATATCGGGTCCGGTAGTCGATGAGCAGTTCTTC. The chain couples TRBV19 to TRBJ2-1; D unclear. Germline values: CDR1 LNHDA, CDR2 SQIVND (reference sequence). The CDR3 loop spans 15 amino acids. The V end lost 2 bases, the J end lost 8 bases, and 16 bases lay between the germline ends.

The chain recombines TRBV19 with TRBJ1-2, with 7 bases aligning to TRBD1. V shed 4 bases, J shed 4 bases, and the junction held 9 bases outside the gene matches. Germline V gives CDR1 LNHDA, CDR2 SQIVND (reference sequence). The CDR3 runs to 15 residues. This CDR3 is CASSTNPGQTYGYTF. Here the CDR3 DNA reads TGTGCCAGTAGTACAAATCCGGGACAGACCTATGGCTACACCTTC.

The gene calls are TRBV6-2 or TRBV6-3 and TRBJ2-7; no definite D call. V was cut by 2 bases and J by 7 bases, with 6 bases left in between. The germline CDR1 and CDR2 sequences are MNHEY and SVGEGT. This CDR3 is built from 11 residues. CDR3 coding DNA: TGTGCCAGCAGTTACGGGGTAGAGCAGTACTTC. Residues: CASSYGVEQYF.

This chain joins TRBV11-2 and TRBJ1-1; 9 positions match TRBD1. The ends lost 4 bases at V and 11 bases at J; junction bases unmatched: 26. Germline V gene lookup returns CDR1 SGHAT and CDR2 FQNNGV. The CDR3 is 19 amino acids. CDR3 nucleotides: TGTGCCAGCAGCTCCCTAGGGGCGTGGGACAGGGTATTGATCGTCAAGGCTTTCTTT. Residues: CASSSLGAWDRVLIVKAFF.

V gene TRBV5-4 combines with J gene TRBJ1-4; 11 bases line up with TRBD1. CDR1 and CDR2 from the germline V gene are SGHNT and YYREEE (reference sequence). J gave up 3 bases and V 4 bases, and 5 bases lay outside the gene matches. The CDR3 spans 16 residues. The CDR3: CASSPDRGLANEKLFF. The CDR3, as DNA: TGTGCCAGCAGCCCGGACAGGGGGCTAGCTAATGAAAAACTGTTTTTT.

The chain carries TRBV9 and TRBJ2-2; the D gene is possibly TRBD2 (6 bases). Germline V CDR1 and CDR2: SGDLS, YYNGEE. CDR3 length: 16 amino acids. Trimming removed 2 bases at V and 0 bases at J, with 11 bases between. CDR3 bases: TGTGCCAGCAGCGTCGGGGGAACCCCGAACACCGGGGAGCTGTTTTTT. Translated: CASSVGGTPNTGELFF.

The chain combines TRBV7-8 with TRBJ1-2; 9 nucleotides line up with TRBD1. Trimming at V came to 2 bases and at J to 4 bases, leaving 2 bases not matched to a gene. This CDR3 contains 14 residues. The germline gives CDR1 SGHVS, CDR2 FQNEAQ. The CDR3 loop is CASSLPGQGYGYTF. CDR3 DNA: TGTGCCAGCAGCTTACCGGGACAGGGCTATGGCTACACCTTC.

The gene calls are TRBV3-1 (or the pseudogene TRBV3-2) and TRBJ2-1; 7 nucleotides match TRBD2. Per the germline V gene, CDR1 is LGHDT and CDR2 is YNNKEL (reference sequence). The CDR3 spans 15 residues. Trimming cost V 3 bases and J 8 bases; bases outside gene matches: 10. The CDR3 coding sequence is TGTGCCAGCAGCCAGAGCTACGCGGGAGTCGATGAGCAGTTCTTC. Amino acids: CASSQSYAGVDEQFF.

The rearrangement uses TRBV4-1 and TRBJ1-5, with D hard to call. The CDR3 has 15 residues. The germline gives CDR1 MGHRA, CDR2 YSYEKL. The V end was cut by 0 bases, the J end by 4 bases, with 10 bases between. CDR3 protein: CASSQDWTGNQPQHF. The DNA for the CDR3 is TGCGCCAGCAGCCAAGATTGGACGGGGAATCAGCCCCAGCATTTT.

The genes are TRBV3-1 (or the pseudogene TRBV3-2) and TRBJ1-6, with D maybe TRBD1 (6 bases). The CDR3 has 16 amino acids. The ends were cut back, 6 bases at V and 0 bases at J, with 12 bases in the middle. CDR1 is LGHDT, CDR2 YNNKEL, per germline (reference sequence). For the CDR3, the DNA is TGTGCCAGCAGAGGGGGGGGGAGCTCCTATAATTCACCCCTCCACTTT. Encoded protein: CASRGGGSSYNSPLHF.

This clone was picked up one time. The rearrangement joins TRBV7-8 to TRBJ1-2; no clear D gene. This CDR3 has 15 amino acids. Germline V CDR1 and CDR2: SGHVS, FQNEAQ. The germline V and J ends were trimmed by 1 base and 7 bases, with 16 bases remaining between them. The CDR3 coding sequence is TGTGCCAGCAGCTTAGGGGCAACAAGCAAAGGTGGCTACACCTTC. This encodes CASSLGATSKGGYTF.